A single sample gave rise to the 13 T cell receptor beta chains below, sequenced in a study of control samples from healthy donors and cancer patients. Profiling relied on immunoSEQ multiplex PCR, and the TCRdb table lists in-frame clones only, not all of them. The sample lists 65,000 to 90,000 clones; around 86% were seen once. The material sequenced was PBMCs. These receptors came from a woman aged 45 to 65 with colorectal cancer.

This rearrangement joins TRBV30 to TRBJ1-2; perhaps TRBD1 as D (6 bases). Germline V gene sequence: CDR1 GTSNPN, CDR2 SVGIG (reference sequence). Trimming removed 4 bases from V and 7 bases from J, with 13 bases in between. The CDR3 contains 12 residues. CDR3 sequence reads: CAWNKDSFGYTF. The CDR3 DNA sequence: TGTGCCTGGAACAAGGACAGTTTTGGCTACACCTTC.

This clone was counted a single time. V gene TRBV24-1 combines with J gene TRBJ2-3; 7 nucleotides agree with TRBD1. This CDR3 spans 15 amino acids. Per germline, CDR1 KGHDR and CDR2 SFDVKD. V dropped 9 bases and J dropped 3; count of bases not matched to a gene: 11. This CDR3 is CATQGHKGATDTQYF. The CDR3 bases are TGTGCCACCCAGGGCCACAAGGGGGCGACAGATACGCAGTATTTT.

This rearrangement joins TRBV5-1 to TRBJ2-6, with a possible D match to TRBD2 (5 bases). Germline V CDR1 and CDR2: SGHRS, YFSETQ. This CDR3 spans 15 amino acids. Trimming stripped 4 bases from V and 2 bases from J, with 10 bases between. CDR3 protein: CASSRERAGANVLTF. In nucleotides, the CDR3 is TGCGCCAGCAGCCGCGAGAGGGCTGGGGCCAACGTCCTGACTTTC.

The genes are TRBV11-2 and TRBJ2-3; the D gene is possibly TRBD1 (6 bases). V lost 0 bases to trimming and J lost 6 bases, with 22 bases between them. Germline lookup yields CDR1 SGHAT and CDR2 FQNNGV. The CDR3 has 18 amino acids. Here the CDR3 DNA reads TGTGCCAGCAGCTTAGATGATCCCGTGCAGACAGGATGTGATACGCAGTATTTT. Protein product: CASSLDDPVQTGCDTQYF.

The chain employs TRBV3-1 (or the pseudogene TRBV3-2) and TRBJ2-7; D is perhaps TRBD2 (6 bases). The CDR3 is 18 amino acids. Trimming pared 0 bases from V and 3 bases from J, leaving 21 bases between. Germline assignment: CDR1 LGHDT and CDR2 YNNKEL (reference sequence). Written as DNA, the CDR3 is TGTGCCAGCAGCCAAGACGTTCGGGGGACCCAGGGATTCTACGAGCAGTACGTC. This encodes CASSQDVRGTQGFYEQYV.

V and J are TRBV24-1 and TRBJ2-2; 7 bases are a match to TRBD1. Germline values: CDR1 KGHDR, CDR2 SFDVKD. The V segment lost 2 bases and the J segment 6 bases; nucleotides outside the gene matches: 5. This CDR3 has 15 residues. The CDR3 sequence: CATSDSPDRAGELFF. CDR3 in DNA: TGTGCCACCAGTGATTCTCCCGACAGGGCCGGGGAGCTGTTTTTT.

The V call is TRBV7-3, the J call TRBJ2-3, with D perhaps matching TRBD1 (5 bases). Germline CDR1 and CDR2: SGHTA and FQGTGA. This CDR3 is built from 15 residues. V dropped 2 bases and J dropped 2 bases, with 11 bases sitting between them. The CDR3 DNA reads as TGTGCCAGCAGCTTAGAGCCGACAGACACAGATACGCAGTATTTT. The encoded protein is CASSLEPTDTDTQYF.

V usage is TRBV10-1 and J usage is TRBJ1-2, with D maybe TRBD1 (5 bases). V lost 8 bases and J 3 bases, leaving 13 bases between the germline ends. The V gene's germline CDR1 is WNHNN and CDR2 SYGVQD (reference sequence). The CDR3 consists of 13 residues. The CDR3 region has the DNA TGCGCCAGCGACTTCGGGACCGACTATGGCTACACCTTC. Amino acid sequence: CASDFGTDYGYTF.

The chain uses TRBV1 and TRBJ2-2; no DNA check was done on the table's D call, TRBD1. TRBV1 is flagged as a pseudogene. There are 14 residues in the CDR3. CDR3 sequence (DNA): TGCACCAGCAGCCAAGGCAACAGGGACGGGGAGCTGTTTTTT. This sequence encodes CTSSQGNRDGELFF.

The genes are TRBV5-6 and TRBJ1-3, with D perhaps TRBD1 (6 bases). The CDR3 extends over 16 amino acids. CDR1 and CDR2 (germline): SGHDT, YYEEEE. V was trimmed by 3 bases and J by 0 bases, leaving 13 bases between them. CDR3 region: CASSSTRGDSGNTIYF. The DNA of the CDR3 is TGTGCCAGCAGCTCCACCAGGGGCGACTCTGGAAACACCATATATTTT. The full variable domain, with the rest looked up from reference TRBV5-6 and TRBJ1-3, is DAGVTQSPTHLIKTRGQQVTLRCSPKSGHDTVSWYQQALGQGPQFIFQYYEEEERQRGNFPDRFSGHQFPNYSSELNVNALLLGDSALYLCASSSTRGDSGNTIYFGEGSWLTVV.

The chain is built from TRBV4-3 and TRBJ2-5; TRBD2 agrees at 14 bases. The V gene's germline CDR1 is LGHNA and CDR2 YSLEER. V shed 1 base, J shed 4 bases, and the junction held 17 bases outside the gene matches. There are 21 residues in the CDR3. The CDR3 loop is CASSQGPSYTGLAGGGETQYF. The CDR3 nucleotides read TGCGCCAGCAGCCAAGGACCTTCTTATACCGGACTAGCGGGGGGAGGAGAGACCCAGTACTTC.

This clone was found a few times. The chain couples TRBV4-1 to TRBJ1-3, with D perhaps matching TRBD1 (5 bases). This CDR3 region has 16 residues. The germline CDR1 and CDR2 sequences are MGHRA and YSYEKL. Deletions cut 0 bases from V and 4 bases from J, with 13 bases between. The CDR3 nucleotides are TGCGCCAGCAGCCAAGAAATGAACTCAGGGGGAAACACCATATATTTT. Protein: CASSQEMNSGGNTIYF.

The gene calls are TRBV7-2 and TRBJ1-1; unclear D gene. Trimming removed 7 bases from V and 11 bases from J, with 14 bases in between. The CDR3 is made up of 11 amino acids. Germline-derived CDR1 and CDR2 are SGHTA and FQGNSA. This CDR3 reads CASTSSPGAFF. CDR3 bases: TGTGCCAGCACCTCCAGTCCGGGGGCTTTCTTT. The full variable domain, its missing parts supplied by reference TRBV7-2 and TRBJ1-1, is GAGVSQSPSNKVTEKGKDVELRCDPISGHTALYWYRQSLGQGLEFLIYFQGNSAPDKSGLPSDRFSAERTGGSVSTLTIQRTQQEDSAVYLCASTSSPGAFFGQGTRLTVV.